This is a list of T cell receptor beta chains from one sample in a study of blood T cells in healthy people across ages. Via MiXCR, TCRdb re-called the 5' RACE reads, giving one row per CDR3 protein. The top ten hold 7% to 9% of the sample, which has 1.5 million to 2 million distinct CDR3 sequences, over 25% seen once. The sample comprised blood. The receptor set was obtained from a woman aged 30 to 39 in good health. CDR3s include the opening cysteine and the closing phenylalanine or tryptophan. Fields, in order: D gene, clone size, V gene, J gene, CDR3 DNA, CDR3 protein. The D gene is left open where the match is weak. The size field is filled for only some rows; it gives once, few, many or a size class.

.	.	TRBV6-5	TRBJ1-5	TGTGCCAGCAGTTACGGAGGTTGGGGTCAGCCCCAGCATTTT	CASSYGGWGQPQHF
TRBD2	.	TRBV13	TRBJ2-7	TGTGCCAGCAGCTGGACTAGCGGGGCTCCCTACGAGCAGTACTTC	CASSWTSGAPYEQYF
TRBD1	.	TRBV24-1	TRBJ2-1	TGTGCCACCAGTGATTGGAGGGACAGGAACAATGAGCAGTTCTTC	CATSDWRDRNNEQFF
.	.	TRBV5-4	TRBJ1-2	TGTGCCAGCAGCGAGGGACTGTGGGGACTTAACTATGGCTACACCTTC	CASSEGLWGLNYGYTF
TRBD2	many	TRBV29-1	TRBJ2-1	TGCAGCGTTACGCCAACTAGCGGGGGCCCCGTCGATGAGCAGTTCTTC	CSVTPTSGGPVDEQFF
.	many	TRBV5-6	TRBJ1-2	TGTGCCAGCAGCCGGAGGTCCAGGGGCGGCTACACCTTC	CASSRRSRGGYTF
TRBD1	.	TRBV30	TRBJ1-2	TGTGCCTGGAGTCGGGACAGGGTAGCCGATATCGATGGCTACACCTTC	CAWSRDRVADIDGYTF
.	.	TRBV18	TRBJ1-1	TGTGCCAGCTCACCACCCTACGGCATGAACACTGAAGCTTTCTTT	CASSPPYGMNTEAFF
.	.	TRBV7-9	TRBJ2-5	TGTGCCAACAGCCCGTGGCCCAGGGGTTTCAATGAGCAGTACTTC	CANSPWPRGFNEQYF
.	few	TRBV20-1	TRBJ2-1	TGCAGTGCTAAGGACTACGACTACAATGAGCAGTTCTTC	CSAKDYDYNEQFF
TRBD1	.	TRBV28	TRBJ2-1	TGTGCCAGCAGCCCCCCCTTGGGACAGGGGGAAAATGAGCAGTTCTTC	CASSPPLGQGENEQFF
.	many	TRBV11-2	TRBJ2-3	TGTGCCAGCAGCTTTCTAGCCCGCACTAGCACAGATACGCAGTATTTT	CASSFLARTSTDTQYF
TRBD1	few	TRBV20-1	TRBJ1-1	TGCAGTGCTAGACAGACGGAACAGGGGGCTGAAGCTTTCTTT	CSARQTEQGAEAFF
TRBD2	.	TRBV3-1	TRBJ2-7	TGTGCCAGCAGCCAAGATACCCTAGCGGGACGCGAGCAGTACTTC	CASSQDTLAGREQYF
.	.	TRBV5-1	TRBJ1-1	TGCGCCAGCAGCTTGGACTCCGGGGCCGGCACTGAAGCTTTCTTT	CASSLDSGAGTEAFF
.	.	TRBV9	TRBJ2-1	TGTGCCGGCAGCGTAGAGGGGGGAGTAGGCAATGAGCAGTTCTTC	CAGSVEGGVGNEQFF
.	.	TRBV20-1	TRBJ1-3	TGCAGTGCTAGTGACAGAGAGGGAAACGCCATATATTTT	CSASDREGNAIYF
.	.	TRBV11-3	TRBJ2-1	TGTGCCAGCAGCCCAGGAGCGCAGAATGGGCAGTTCTTC	CASSPGAQNGQFF
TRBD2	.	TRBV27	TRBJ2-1	TGTGCCAGCAGTTTATTATCCAGCGGGGGGCCGAATGAGCAGTTCTTC	CASSLLSSGGPNEQFF
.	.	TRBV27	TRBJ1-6	TGTGCCAGCAAAGATAGCTATAATTCACCCCTCCACTTT	CASKDSYNSPLHF
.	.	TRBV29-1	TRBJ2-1	TGCAGCGCCGAGGGGGAATCCCGGTGGTTCTTC	CSAEGESRWFF
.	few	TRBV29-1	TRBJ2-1	TGCAGCGTTGCCCCCTTGCGCTCCTACAATGAGCAGTTCTTC	CSVAPLRSYNEQFF
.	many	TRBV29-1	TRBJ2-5	TGCAGCGTTCGACAAGAGACCCAGTACTTC	CSVRQETQYF